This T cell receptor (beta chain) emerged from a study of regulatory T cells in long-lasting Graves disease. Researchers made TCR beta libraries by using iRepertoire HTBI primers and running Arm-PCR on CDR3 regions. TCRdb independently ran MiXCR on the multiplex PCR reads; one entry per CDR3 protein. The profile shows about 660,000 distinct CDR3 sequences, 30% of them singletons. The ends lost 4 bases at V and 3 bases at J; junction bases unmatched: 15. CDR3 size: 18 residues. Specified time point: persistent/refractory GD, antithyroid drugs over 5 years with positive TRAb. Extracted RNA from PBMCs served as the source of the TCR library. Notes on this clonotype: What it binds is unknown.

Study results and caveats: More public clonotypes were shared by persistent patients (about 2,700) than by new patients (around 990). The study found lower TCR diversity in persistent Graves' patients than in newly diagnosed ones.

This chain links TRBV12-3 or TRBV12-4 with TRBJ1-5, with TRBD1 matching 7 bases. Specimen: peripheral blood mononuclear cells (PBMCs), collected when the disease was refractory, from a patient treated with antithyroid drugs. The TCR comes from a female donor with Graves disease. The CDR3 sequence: CASSSSVETGTVNQPQHF. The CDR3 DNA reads TGTGCCAGCAGTTCCTCCGTTGAGACCGGGACAGTCAATCAGCCCCAGCATTTT.